This T cell receptor (beta chain) was captured by sequencing in a study of blood T cells in healthy people across ages. Study findings and constraints: It was the long-lived donors that had more naive CD4+ cells and higher diversity than aged donors.

Notes on this clonotype: Antigen unknown.

Trimming left V 2 bases short and J 1 base short, with 12 bases between. This CDR3 spans 17 amino acids. Germline loops: CDR1 SGHTA, CDR2 FQGTGA. Alongside a J-beta primer mix, a sample-barcoded 5' primer served in a second PCR lasting 7 to 11 cycles. CDR3-containing paired-end reads numbering at least 2.5 million came from each sample. TCRdb fed the 5' RACE reads into MiXCR, producing one record per CDR3 protein. The table has about 400,000 distinct CDR3 sequences, roughly half seen once. This receptor was identified in a man in his sixties in good health. The chain combines TRBV7-3 with TRBJ2-6; unclear D gene. The sequenced sample was blood. CDR3 sequence (DNA): TGTGCCAGCAGCTTAGTTCCAGGCCAGTCTGGGGCCAACGTCCTGACTTTC. This encodes CASSLVPGQSGANVLTF.